This T cell receptor (beta chain) originates from a study of blood T cell repertoires in COVID-19. Study summary: The origin of the acute and convalescent COVID-19 samples was the United States, Italy and Spain. PBMCs, B-cell-depleted T cells, or T cells were the source of the cDNA or gDNA that made up the material.

CDR1 is SGHVS, CDR2 FQNEAQ, per germline. This CDR3 has 16 amino acids. Between the trimmed V and J ends, which lost 4 bases and 7 bases, there was a span of 17 bases. Original data processing: Estimation of nucleated cell counts relied on the amplification of reference gene primers. Measured with immunoSEQ multiplex PCR; TCRdb has only the in-frame clones, and not every one. V, J and clone size are those of that table, while D and trimming were read from the DNA. The sample includes 26,000 or so clones, around nine tenths of them seen just once. The source material was peripheral blood. V and J are TRBV7-8 and TRBJ1-6; tentatively, D is TRBD1 (5 bases). The sequence was collected from a human donor in a cohort sampled during active COVID-19. CDR3 sequence reads: CASSSGWGVVNSPLHF. In DNA form, the CDR3 reads TGTGCCAGCAGCTCCGGTTGGGGGGTAGTGAATTCACCCCTCCACTTT. The variable domain in full, with the rest retrieved from reference TRBV7-8 and TRBJ1-6, is GAGVSQSPRYKVAKRGQDVALRCDPISGHVSLFWYQQALGQGPEFLTYFQNEAQLDKSGLPSDRFFAERPEGSVSTLKIQRTQQEDSAVYLCASSSGWGVVNSPLHFGNGTRLTVT.